This T cell receptor beta chain was identified in a study of blood T cell repertoires in COVID-19. Study background: Samples of COVID-19 (acute and convalescent) were obtained from the United States, Italy and Spain. The cDNA or gDNA used as material had been derived from T cells, B-cell-depleted T cells, or PBMCs.

Original analysis: Amplification from reference gene primers served as the basis for estimated nucleated cell counts. Using immunoSEQ multiplex PCR, the repertoire was profiled, and TCRdb retains in-frame clones only, with some absent. V, J and clone size derive from that table, while D and trimming were established from the DNA sequence. The sample lists about 190,000 clones, 70% to 85% occurring once. Germline-derived CDR1 and CDR2 are SGHRS and YFSETQ. There are 15 residues in the CDR3. The trim removed 4 bases at V and 3 bases at J, leaving 6 bases unmatched. V gene TRBV5-1 combines with J gene TRBJ2-3, with 9 bases that match TRBD2. The sequence derives from a man aged 50 to 60 who had recovered from COVID-19. The specimen was peripheral blood. The CDR3: CASSLPGLATDTQYF. The CDR3, as DNA: TGCGCCAGCAGCCTACCGGGACTAGCAACAGATACGCAGTATTTT.